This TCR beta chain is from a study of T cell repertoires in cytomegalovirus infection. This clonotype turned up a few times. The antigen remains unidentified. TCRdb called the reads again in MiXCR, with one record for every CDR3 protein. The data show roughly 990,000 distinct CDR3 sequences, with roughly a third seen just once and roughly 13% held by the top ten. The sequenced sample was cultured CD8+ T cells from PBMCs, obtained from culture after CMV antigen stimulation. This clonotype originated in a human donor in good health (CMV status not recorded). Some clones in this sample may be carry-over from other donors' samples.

The CDR3 region is CASSLKEGQMNTEAFF. The CDR3 DNA reads as TGTGCCAGCAGCTTAAAAGAGGGACAGATGAACACTGAAGCTTTCTTT. The chain links TRBV7-6 to TRBJ1-1; 7 bases are a match to TRBD1. The germline V gene has CDR1 SGHVS and CDR2 FNYEAQ. V lost 2 bases and J lost 0; bases outside the gene matches: 6. The CDR3 is 16 residues long.